These 12 T cell receptor beta chains were all obtained from the same sample, sequenced in a study of circulating and synovial CD4+ cells in juvenile arthritis. The assay was immunoSEQ multiplex PCR, and TCRdb's table has in-frame clones only and misses some. The table includes 30,000 to 40,000 clones, about 95% detected once. The material sequenced was CD4+ T cells from blood. The receptors shown here come from a human donor with juvenile idiopathic arthritis.

This clone was seen a few times. The CDR3 coding sequence is TGTGCCAGCAGGCCCGCCTCCCCGGGACAGGGATATAGCAATCAGCCCCAGCATTTT. This gives the protein CASRPASPGQGYSNQPQHF. V and J are TRBV27 and TRBJ1-5; 9 bases are shared with TRBD1. Germline-derived CDR1 and CDR2 are MNHEY and SMNVEV (reference sequence). The CDR3 runs to 19 residues. Trimming cost V 6 bases and J 0 bases; bases outside gene matches: 15.

The chain links TRBV6-6 to TRBJ2-1; 9 bases are a match to TRBD1. This CDR3 contains 16 residues. The germline V gene encodes CDR1 MNHNY and CDR2 SVGAGI (reference sequence). With V trimmed by 0 bases and J by 8 bases, 8 bases remained unmatched. Here the CDR3 DNA reads TGTGCCAGCAGTTACTCGGGGACAGGGACGGGGGATGAGCAGTTCTTC. Amino acids: CASSYSGTGTGDEQFF.

The rearrangement joins TRBV5-4 to TRBJ2-5, with TRBD1 identical over 9 bases. Trimming at V came to 4 bases and at J to 4 bases, leaving 2 bases not matched to a gene. CDR1 SGHNT and CDR2 YYREEE come from the germline V gene (reference sequence). The CDR3 is 13 amino acids. The CDR3 reads CASSRQGGETQYF. The CDR3 DNA reads as TGTGCCAGCAGCCGACAGGGGGGAGAGACCCAGTACTTC.

This chain uses TRBV7-8 with TRBJ2-1; D is uncertain. V lost 5 bases to trimming and J lost 3 bases, with 5 bases between them. In germline, CDR1 is SGHVS, CDR2 FQNEAQ. The CDR3 length is 12 residues. The CDR3 loop reads CASSPRYNEQFF. CDR3 DNA sequence: TGTGCCAGCAGCCCCCGCTACAATGAGCAGTTCTTC.

The rearrangement joins TRBV27 to TRBJ2-7; D is perhaps TRBD1 (5 bases). The CDR3 is 13 amino acids. Germline V gene sequence: CDR1 MNHEY, CDR2 SMNVEV (reference sequence). V shed 3 bases and J shed 3 bases, with 9 bases lying between them. The CDR3 protein is CASSFRGSYEQYF. DNA of the CDR3: TGTGCCAGCAGTTTTAGGGGAAGCTACGAGCAGTACTTC.

This chain connects TRBV7-3 to TRBJ2-3; 7 positions match TRBD1. This CDR3 has 15 residues. Germline trimming cut 7 bases from V and 2 bases from J; bases unmatched to any gene: 9. Germline CDR1 reads SGHTA; CDR2 reads FQGTGA. Here the CDR3 reads CASTEGRGYTDTQYF. CDR3 bases: TGTGCCAGCACCGAGGGCAGGGGGTACACAGATACGCAGTATTTT.

J is TRBJ1-2 and V is TRBV6-5, with TRBD1 matching 10 bases. The CDR3 runs 14 residues. Germline assignment: CDR1 MNHEY and CDR2 SVGAGI. V shed 4 bases, J shed 4 bases, and the junction held 3 bases outside the gene matches. CDR3 sequence reads: CASSFRDRGYGYTF. The CDR3 DNA reads as TGTGCCAGCAGTTTCCGGGACAGGGGCTATGGCTACACCTTC.

The CDR3 DNA follows: TGTGCCAGCACGCGGAGGGACACTGAAGCTTTCTTT. It is translated as CASTRRDTEAFF. The genes are TRBV30 and TRBJ1-1, with D uncertain. The CDR3 spans 12 residues. V lost 8 bases, J lost 3 bases, and 13 bases lay in between. CDR1 GTSNPN and CDR2 SVGIG come from the germline V gene (reference sequence). The variable domain in full, completed from reference TRBV30 and TRBJ1-1, reads SQTIHQWPATLVQPVGSPLSLECTVEGTSNPNLYWYRQAAGRGLQLLFYSVGIGQISSEVPQNLSASRPQDRQFILSSKKLLLSDSGFYLCASTRRDTEAFFGQGTRLTVV.

V and J are TRBV11-2 and TRBJ1-1, with D perhaps matching TRBD1 (5 bases). The ends were cut back, 2 bases at V and 1 base at J, with 14 bases in the middle. From germline, CDR1 is SGHAT and CDR2 FQNNGV. The CDR3 loop spans 16 amino acids. CDR3 coding DNA: TGTGCCAGCAGCTTAACACGAAGGGGATCGAACACTGAAGCTTTCTTT. Its translation: CASSLTRRGSNTEAFF.

The rearrangement joins TRBV20-1 to TRBJ2-3; 9 bases line up with TRBD2. There are 11 residues in the CDR3. J was trimmed by 6 bases and V by 7 bases; bases with no gene match: 2. In germline, CDR1 is DFQATT, CDR2 SNEGSKA (reference sequence). CDR3 sequence: CSVAGGDTQYF. CDR3 nucleotides: TGCAGTGTCGCGGGGGGGGATACGCAGTATTTT.

This chain links TRBV6-6 with TRBJ2-7; D is perhaps TRBD2 (6 bases). The CDR3 length is 12 residues. V was shortened by 6 bases and J by 7 bases, with 13 bases between the two germline ends. CDR1 is MNHNY and CDR2 is SVGAGI in the germline V gene (reference sequence). CDR3: CASRLAAGEQYF. The DNA for the CDR3 is TGTGCCAGCAGGTTGGCCGCGGGGGAGCAGTACTTC.

The sample holds one count of this clone. The V call is TRBV7-3, the J call TRBJ2-7; 7 bases match TRBD1. The CDR3 totals 18 residues. In germline, CDR1 is SGHTA, CDR2 FQGTGA. V trimming: 5 bases; J trimming: 4 bases; junction bases outside the gene matches: 20. DNA of the CDR3: TGTGCCAGCAGCCCAGGGGGACAGTCGCCAAGAGGGGCTTACGAGCAGTACTTC. Its protein is CASSPGGQSPRGAYEQYF. The full variable domain, with the rest looked up from reference TRBV7-3 and TRBJ2-7, is GAGVSQTPSNKVTEKGKYVELRCDPISGHTALYWYRQSLGQGPEFLIYFQGTGAADDSGLPNDRFFAVRPEGSVSTLKIQRTERGDSAVYLCASSPGGQSPRGAYEQYFGPGTRLTVT.